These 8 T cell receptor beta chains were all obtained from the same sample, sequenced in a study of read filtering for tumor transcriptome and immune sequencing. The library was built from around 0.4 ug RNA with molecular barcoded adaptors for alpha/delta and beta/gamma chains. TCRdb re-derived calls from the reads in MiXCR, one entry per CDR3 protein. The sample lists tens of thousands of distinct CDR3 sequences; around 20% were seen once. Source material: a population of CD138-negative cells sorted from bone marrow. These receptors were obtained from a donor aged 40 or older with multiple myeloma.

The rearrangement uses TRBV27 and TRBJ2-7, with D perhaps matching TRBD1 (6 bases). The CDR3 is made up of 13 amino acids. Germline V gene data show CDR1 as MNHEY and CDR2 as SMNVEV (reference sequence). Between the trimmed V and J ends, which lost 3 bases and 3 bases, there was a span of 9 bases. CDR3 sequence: CASSFGQFYEQYF. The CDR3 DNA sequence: TGTGCCAGCAGTTTCGGACAGTTCTACGAGCAGTACTTC.

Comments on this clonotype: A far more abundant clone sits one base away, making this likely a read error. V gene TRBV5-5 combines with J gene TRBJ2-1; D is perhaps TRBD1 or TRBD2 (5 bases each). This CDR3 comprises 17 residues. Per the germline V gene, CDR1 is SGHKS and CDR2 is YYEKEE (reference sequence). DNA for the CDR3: TGCGCCAGCAGCTTGGGTATCGGGGCAGGGTATTACAATGAGCAGTTCTTC. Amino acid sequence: CASSLGIGAGYYNEQFF.

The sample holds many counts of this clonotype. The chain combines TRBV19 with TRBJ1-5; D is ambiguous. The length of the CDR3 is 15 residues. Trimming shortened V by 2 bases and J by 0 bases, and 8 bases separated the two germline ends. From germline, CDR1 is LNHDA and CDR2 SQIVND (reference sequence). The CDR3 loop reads CASSISGNSNQPQHF. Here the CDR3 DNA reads TGTGCCAGTAGTATAAGCGGGAATAGCAATCAGCCCCAGCATTTT.

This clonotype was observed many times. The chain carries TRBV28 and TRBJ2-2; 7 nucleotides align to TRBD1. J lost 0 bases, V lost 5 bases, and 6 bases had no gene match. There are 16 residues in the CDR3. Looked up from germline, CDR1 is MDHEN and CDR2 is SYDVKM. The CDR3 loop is CASSQTGPANTGELFF. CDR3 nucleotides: TGTGCCAGCAGTCAGACAGGGCCAGCGAACACCGGGGAGCTGTTTTTT. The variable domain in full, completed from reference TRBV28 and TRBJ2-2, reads DVKVTQSSRYLVKRTGEKVFLECVQDMDHENMFWYRQDPGLGLRLIYFSYDVKMKEKGDIPEGYSVSREKKERFSLILESASTNQTSMYLCASSQTGPANTGELFFGEGSRLTVL.

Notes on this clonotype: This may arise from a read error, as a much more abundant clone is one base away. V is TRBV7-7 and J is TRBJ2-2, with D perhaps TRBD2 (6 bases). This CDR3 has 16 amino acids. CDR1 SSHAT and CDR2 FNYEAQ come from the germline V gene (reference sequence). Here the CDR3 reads CASSLAQAYSRGEPFF. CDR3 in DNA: TGTGCTAGCAGCTTAGCACAAGCATATAGTCGCGGGGAGCCGTTTTTT.

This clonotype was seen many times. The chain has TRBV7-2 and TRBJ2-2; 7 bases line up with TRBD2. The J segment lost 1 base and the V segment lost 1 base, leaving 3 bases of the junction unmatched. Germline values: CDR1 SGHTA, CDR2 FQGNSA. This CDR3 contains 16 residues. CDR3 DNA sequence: TGTGCCAGCAGCTTAGTTTGGGGGGGGAACACCGGGGAGCTGTTTTTT. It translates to CASSLVWGGNTGELFF.

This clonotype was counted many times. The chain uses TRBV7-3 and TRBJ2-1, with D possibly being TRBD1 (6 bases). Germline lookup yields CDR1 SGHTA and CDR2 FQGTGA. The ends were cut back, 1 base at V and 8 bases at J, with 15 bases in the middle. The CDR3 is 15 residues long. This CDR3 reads CASSLKQGNLDEQFF. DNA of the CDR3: TGTGCCAGCAGCTTAAAACAGGGAAATCTCGATGAGCAGTTCTTC.

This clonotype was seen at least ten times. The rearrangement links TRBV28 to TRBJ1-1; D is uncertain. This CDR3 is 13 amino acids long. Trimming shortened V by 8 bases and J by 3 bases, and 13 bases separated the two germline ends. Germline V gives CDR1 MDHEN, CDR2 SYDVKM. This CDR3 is CASRLPVDTEAFF. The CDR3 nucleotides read TGTGCCAGCCGACTCCCTGTGGACACTGAAGCTTTCTTT.